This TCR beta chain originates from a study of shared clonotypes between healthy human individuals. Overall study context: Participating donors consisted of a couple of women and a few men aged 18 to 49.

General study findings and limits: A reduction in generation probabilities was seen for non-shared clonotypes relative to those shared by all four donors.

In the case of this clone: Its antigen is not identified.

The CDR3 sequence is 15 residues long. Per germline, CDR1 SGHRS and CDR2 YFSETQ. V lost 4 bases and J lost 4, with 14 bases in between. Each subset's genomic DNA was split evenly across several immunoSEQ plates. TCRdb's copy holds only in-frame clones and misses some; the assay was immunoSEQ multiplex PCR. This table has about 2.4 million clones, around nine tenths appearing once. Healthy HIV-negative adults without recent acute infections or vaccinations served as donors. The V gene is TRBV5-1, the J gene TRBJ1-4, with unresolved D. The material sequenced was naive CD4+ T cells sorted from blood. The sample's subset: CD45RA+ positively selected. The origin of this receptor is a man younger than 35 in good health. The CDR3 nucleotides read TGCGCCAGCAGCCTGAGGGCCAACGGTAATGAAAAACTGTTTTTT. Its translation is CASSLRANGNEKLFF.